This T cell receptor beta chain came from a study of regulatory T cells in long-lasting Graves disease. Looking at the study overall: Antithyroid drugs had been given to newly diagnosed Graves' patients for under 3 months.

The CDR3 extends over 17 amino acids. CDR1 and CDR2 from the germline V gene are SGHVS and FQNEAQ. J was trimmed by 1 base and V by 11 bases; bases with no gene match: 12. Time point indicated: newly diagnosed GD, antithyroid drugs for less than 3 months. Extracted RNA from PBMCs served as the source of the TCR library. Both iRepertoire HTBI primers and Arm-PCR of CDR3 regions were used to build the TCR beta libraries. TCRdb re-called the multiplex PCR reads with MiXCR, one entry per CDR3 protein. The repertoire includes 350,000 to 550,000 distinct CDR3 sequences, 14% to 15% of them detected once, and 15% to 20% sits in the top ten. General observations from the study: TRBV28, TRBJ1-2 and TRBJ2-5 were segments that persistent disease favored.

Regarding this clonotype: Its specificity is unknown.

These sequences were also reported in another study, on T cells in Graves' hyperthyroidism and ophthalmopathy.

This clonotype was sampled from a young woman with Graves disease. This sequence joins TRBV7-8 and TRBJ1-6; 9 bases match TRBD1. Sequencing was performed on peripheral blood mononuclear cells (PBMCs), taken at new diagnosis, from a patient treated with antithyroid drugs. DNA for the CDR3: TGTGCCTGCCCCCCGGACAGGGGAAGTTCCTATAATTCACCCCTCCACTTT. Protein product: CACPPDRGSSYNSPLHF.